Presented here are 3 T cell receptor beta chains from one specimen sequenced in a study of identical twins. In TCRdb, the 5' RACE reads were re-called with MiXCR into one record per CDR3 protein. The sample consists of 250,000 or so distinct CDR3 sequences, 7% of them appearing once. These data were likewise used in another study, on yellow fever vaccine responses in identical twins.

The sequencing input was memory (CD45RO+) T cells sorted from blood. The receptors come from a woman between 18 and 29 years old in good health.

The chain uses TRBV5-6 and TRBJ2-1; D may be TRBD2 (6 bases). The CDR3 sequence is 13 residues long. The V and J ends lost 4 bases and 12 bases respectively, with 17 bases between them. Germline assignment: CDR1 SGHDT and CDR2 YYEEEE. The CDR3 bases are TGTGCCAGCAGCGTCATCAGGGCGGAGGGGCAGTTCTTC. Translation: CASSVIRAEGQFF.

This clonotype was counted between two and nine times. This chain connects TRBV18 to TRBJ1-1, with no clear D. CDR3 length: 15 residues. CDR1 KGHSH and CDR2 LQKENI come from the germline V gene. The V end was cut by 3 bases, the J end by 4 bases, with 15 bases between. In DNA, the CDR3 is TGTGCCAGCTCACCCCGATTGACTCGGAGCACTGAAGCTTTCTTT. It specifies CASSPRLTRSTEAFF.

The chain combines TRBV20-1 with TRBJ2-6; no definite D call. Germline CDR1 reads DFQATT; CDR2 reads SNEGSKA (reference sequence). CDR3 length equals 18 residues. CDR3 sequence: CWAGTQGSGVSGANVLTF. The CDR3 DNA follows: TGCTGGGCTGGAACCCAAGGGTCCGGAGTCTCTGGGGCCAACGTCCTGACTTTC.